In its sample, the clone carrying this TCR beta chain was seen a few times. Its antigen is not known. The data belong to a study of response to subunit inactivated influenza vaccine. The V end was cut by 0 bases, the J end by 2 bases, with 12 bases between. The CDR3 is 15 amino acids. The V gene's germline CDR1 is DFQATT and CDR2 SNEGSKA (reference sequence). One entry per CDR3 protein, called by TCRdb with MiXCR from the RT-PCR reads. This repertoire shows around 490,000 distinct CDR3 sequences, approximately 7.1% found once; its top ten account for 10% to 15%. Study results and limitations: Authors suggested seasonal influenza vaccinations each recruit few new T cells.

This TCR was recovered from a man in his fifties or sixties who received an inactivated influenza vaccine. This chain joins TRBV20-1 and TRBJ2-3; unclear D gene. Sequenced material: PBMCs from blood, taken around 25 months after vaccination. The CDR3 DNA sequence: TGCAGTGCTAGAGATCGCAGTACGGCCACAGATACGCAGTATTTT. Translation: CSARDRSTATDTQYF.